The 30 T cell receptor beta chains presented below share a single source sample, sequenced in a study of T-cell reconstitution after alpha-beta-depleted transplantation in children. For TCRbeta, the library was prepared with unique molecular identifiers. MiXCR, run by TCRdb on the PCR reads, gives a single entry per CDR3 protein. The sample lists 490,000 or so distinct CDR3 sequences; approximately 10% were seen once. The input for sequencing was PBMCs, taken before TCRalphabeta/CD19-depleted stem cell transplant. The receptor set was obtained from a child under 10 years old with inherited bone marrow failure, due to receive a stem cell transplant.

This clonotype was detected a few times. The V and J genes are TRBV6-5 and TRBJ2-1, with TRBD2 matching over 7 bases. This CDR3 comprises 15 residues. Germline CDR1 MNHEY, CDR2 SVGAGI. The junction had 9 bases not matched to a gene; V was cut back by 6 bases and J by 4 bases. The CDR3 region has the DNA TGTGCCAGCAGGGGGGAGGGCCCTCTGTACAATGAGCAGTTCTTC. It is translated as CASRGEGPLYNEQFF.

The rearrangement uses TRBV6-4 and TRBJ1-5; possibly TRBD1 for D (5 bases). V lost 0 bases and J lost 0, with 12 bases in between. CDR3 length: 17 amino acids. The V gene's germline CDR1 is MRHNA and CDR2 SNTAGT. CDR3 coding DNA: TGTGCCAGCAGTGACTCTGCAGGGTTCTATAGCAATCAGCCCCAGCATTTT. Translated: CASSDSAGFYSNQPQHF.

The table lists this clonotype with many counts. This chain joins TRBV5-1 and TRBJ2-7; 7 nucleotides line up with TRBD1. The V gene's germline CDR1 is SGHRS and CDR2 YFSETQ. V dropped 2 bases and J dropped 3; count of bases not matched to a gene: 14. This CDR3 is 17 amino acids long. CDR3 nucleotides: TGCGCCAGCAGCTTCGACAGGGATGGCCCCCACCTCTACGAGCAGTACTTC. This gives the protein CASSFDRDGPHLYEQYF.

This rearrangement joins TRBV4-3 to TRBJ2-3; D gene uncertain. Trimming took 1 base from V and 2 from J, leaving 10 bases between them. The CDR3 is made up of 15 amino acids. Germline CDR1 LGHNA, CDR2 YSLEER. The CDR3 sequence: CASSQVGGYTDTQYF. DNA of the CDR3: TGCGCCAGCAGCCAAGTGGGTGGCTACACAGATACGCAGTATTTT.

This clonotype was seen at least ten times. V and J are TRBV28 and TRBJ1-3, with a tentative D call TRBD1 (5 bases). CDR1 is MDHEN, CDR2 SYDVKM, per germline. The V gene lost 6 bases and the J gene lost 0 bases, with 18 bases spanning the gap. This CDR3 is built from 17 residues. The CDR3 protein is CASSPYPGLTSGNTIYF. In nucleotides, the CDR3 is TGTGCCAGCAGCCCCTACCCGGGGCTGACCTCTGGAAACACCATATATTTT.

This clonotype was detected many times. V usage is TRBV6-1 and J usage is TRBJ2-7; D remains ambiguous. CDR1 is MNHNS and CDR2 is SASEGT in the germline V gene. CDR3 size: 14 residues. Trimming shortened V by 6 bases and J by 5 bases, and 17 bases separated the two germline ends. CDR3 DNA sequence: TGTGCCAGCAGGGAGCACGGTCGTCGGGACGAGCAGTACTTC. This gives the protein CASREHGRRDEQYF.

This clonotype was recorded at least ten times. The CDR3 DNA reads as TGTGCCAGCAGCTTAGGCCTCGGAGCGGGGTCCGTAGATACGCAGTATTTT. Amino acid sequence: CASSLGLGAGSVDTQYF. This sequence joins TRBV7-9 and TRBJ2-3, with 7 bases fitting TRBD2. V lost 1 base to trimming and J lost 5 bases; unmatched junction nucleotides: 12. CDR3 length: 17 amino acids. CDR1 SEHNR and CDR2 FQNEAQ come from the germline V gene (reference sequence).

At least ten counts were recorded for this clonotype. This chain joins TRBV12-3 or TRBV12-4 and TRBJ1-4, with TRBD1 as a possible D gene (5 bases). The V gene lost 6 bases and the J gene lost 4 bases, with 12 bases spanning the gap. The CDR3 contains 14 residues. CDR3 sequence (DNA): TGTGCCAGCAGCTCTAGGGGATTTAATGAAAAACTGTTTTTT. Translation gives CASSSRGFNEKLFF.

The gene calls are TRBV12-3 or TRBV12-4 and TRBJ2-2; D call uncertain. V was trimmed by 6 bases and J by 3 bases, leaving 5 bases between them. The CDR3 has 12 residues. CDR3 loop: CASRAYTGELFF. The DNA for the CDR3 is TGTGCCAGCAGGGCCTACACCGGGGAGCTGTTTTTT.

This clonotype was seen a few times. This chain links TRBV4-3 with TRBJ2-1, with 16 bases lining up with TRBD2. This CDR3 is 19 amino acids long. CDR1 is LGHNA, CDR2 YSLEER, per germline. J gave up 4 bases and V 1 base, and 7 bases lay outside the gene matches. The CDR3 bases are TGCGCCAGCAGCCAAGGGCTTCCGGGACTAGCGGGAGGGTACAATGAGCAGTTCTTC. Its protein is CASSQGLPGLAGGYNEQFF.

This clonotype was recorded at least ten times. The J gene is TRBJ2-3, the V gene TRBV12-3 or TRBV12-4; no definite D call. V lost 4 bases and J 0 bases, leaving 11 bases between the germline ends. CDR3 length equals 15 residues. CDR3 residues: CASSSKRSSTDTQYF. CDR3 DNA: TGTGCCAGCAGTTCGAAAAGGTCTAGCACAGATACGCAGTATTTT.

The J gene is TRBJ2-7, the V gene TRBV6-5; the match to TRBD2 covers 10 bases. V lost 2 bases and J lost 5; bases outside the gene matches: 9. Germline V gene lookup returns CDR1 MNHEY and CDR2 SVGAGI. This CDR3 is built from 16 residues. The CDR3 here is CASSYAASGSVNEQYF. For the CDR3, the DNA is TGTGCCAGCAGTTACGCGGCTAGCGGGAGTGTCAACGAGCAGTACTTC.

This clonotype was detected a few times. The rearrangement uses TRBV4-2 and TRBJ2-1, with 14 bases lining up with TRBD2. CDR3 length: 18 amino acids. V lost 3 bases and J lost 2; bases outside the gene matches: 6. Germline V gene lookup returns CDR1 LGHNA and CDR2 YNFKEQ. The CDR3 sequence: CASSQGLAGVPTYNEQFF. The CDR3 bases are TGTGCCAGCAGCCAGGGACTAGCGGGAGTTCCCACCTACAATGAGCAGTTCTTC.

This clonotype has a handful of counts. The gene calls are TRBV7-9 and TRBJ2-1; no reliable D call. The CDR3 is 14 residues long. The V end lost 7 bases, the J end lost 0 bases, and 10 bases lay between the germline ends. Germline values: CDR1 SEHNR, CDR2 FQNEAQ (reference sequence). CDR3 bases: TGTGCCAGCACCCACCTCAGCTCCTACAATGAGCAGTTCTTC. Encoded protein: CASTHLSSYNEQFF.

V usage is TRBV20-1 and J usage is TRBJ1-5; tentative D call: TRBD1 (5 bases). This CDR3 has 13 amino acids. The ends were cut back, 1 base at V and 4 bases at J, with 8 bases in the middle. Germline V CDR1 and CDR2: DFQATT, SNEGSKA (reference sequence). The CDR3 nucleotides read TGCAGTGCTAGAGGGGACGGAAATCAGCCCCAGCATTTT. Protein sequence: CSARGDGNQPQHF.

This clonotype showed up many times. V and J are TRBV15 and TRBJ2-7; D unclear. The CDR3 extends over 15 amino acids. V lost 1 base to trimming and J lost 2 bases, with 12 bases between them. The V gene's germline CDR1 is LNHNV and CDR2 YYDKDF (reference sequence). CDR3 residues: CATSRAGLPTYEQYF. The DNA of the CDR3 is TGTGCCACCAGCAGAGCGGGCCTTCCTACCTACGAGCAGTACTTC.

At least ten counts were recorded for this clonotype. The V and J genes are TRBV27 and TRBJ2-3; tentatively, D is TRBD2 (5 bases). This CDR3 has 16 residues. Deletions cut 7 bases from V and 2 bases from J, with 19 bases between. CDR1 and CDR2 from the germline V gene are MNHEY and SMNVEV (reference sequence). This CDR3 is CASIRFGGSLTDTQYF. The CDR3 nucleotides read TGTGCCAGCATCCGATTTGGAGGTAGCCTCACAGATACGCAGTATTTT.

The chain employs TRBV20-1 and TRBJ2-5, with 11 bases aligning to TRBD2. The V gene's germline CDR1 is DFQATT and CDR2 SNEGSKA (reference sequence). The junction had 5 bases not matched to a gene; V was cut back by 5 bases and J by 0 bases. The length of the CDR3 is 15 residues. The CDR3 bases are TGCAGTGCTCAGCCGGGACTAGCGGACCAAGAGACCCAGTACTTC. Protein sequence: CSAQPGLADQETQYF.

This clonotype was seen repeatedly, ten times or more. This chain uses TRBV20-1 with TRBJ1-5, with a tentative D call TRBD1 (6 bases). The CDR3 extends over 13 amino acids. V lost 4 bases, J lost 6 bases, and 13 bases lay in between. Germline V gene data show CDR1 as DFQATT and CDR2 as SNEGSKA (reference sequence). This CDR3 reads CSATEGEGQPQHF. As DNA, the CDR3 is TGCAGTGCTACTGAGGGGGAGGGTCAGCCCCAGCATTTT.

The V and J genes are TRBV29-1 and TRBJ1-2, with D tentatively TRBD1 (5 bases). V shed 6 bases and J shed 7 bases, with 12 bases lying between them. This CDR3 has 11 amino acids. Germline CDR1 reads SQVTM; CDR2 reads ANQGSEA. The CDR3 sequence is CSVMQGIGYTF. CDR3 bases: TGCAGCGTCATGCAGGGAATTGGCTACACCTTC.

This chain connects TRBV20-1 to TRBJ2-7; 14 bases agree with TRBD2. The V gene's germline CDR1 is DFQATT and CDR2 SNEGSKA (reference sequence). V shed 0 bases, J shed 6 bases, and the junction held 13 bases outside the gene matches. This CDR3 has 18 residues. The chain's CDR3 is CSARDLGTSGSFRAEQYF. CDR3 nucleotides: TGCAGTGCTAGAGATCTCGGGACTAGCGGGAGTTTTCGGGCCGAGCAGTACTTC.

The rearrangement links TRBV5-1 to TRBJ2-3; 11 nucleotides line up with TRBD2. The J segment lost 4 bases and the V segment lost 7 bases, leaving 11 bases of the junction unmatched. The CDR3 has 16 residues. The germline V gene has CDR1 SGHRS and CDR2 YFSETQ. The CDR3 loop is CASLATSGGGADTQYF. CDR3 DNA: TGCGCCAGCTTGGCCACTAGCGGGGGAGGGGCAGATACGCAGTATTTT.

The J gene is TRBJ2-3, the V gene TRBV7-2, with 7 bases that match TRBD2. Germline CDR1 SGHTA, CDR2 FQGNSA. The junction had 8 bases not matched to a gene; V was cut back by 5 bases and J by 6 bases. This CDR3 is built from 14 residues. CDR3 coding DNA: TGTGCCAGCAGCCCCCACGTGGGGGGGGATACGCAGTATTTT. This gives the protein CASSPHVGGDTQYF.

This clonotype has ten or more counts. CDR3 DNA sequence: TGCGCCAGCAGCCAAGAGTCGGGACTAGCCGGAAACAATGAGCAGTTCTTC. Translating it yields CASSQESGLAGNNEQFF. The chain employs TRBV4-3 and TRBJ2-1; TRBD2 matches at 9 bases. The V segment lost 0 bases and the J segment 5 bases; nucleotides outside the gene matches: 8. This CDR3 has 17 amino acids. CDR1 is LGHNA, CDR2 YSLEER, per germline.

This clonotype has more than one count but fewer than ten. This chain joins TRBV29-1 and TRBJ2-1; D remains ambiguous. The length of the CDR3 is 12 residues. Germline V gene sequence: CDR1 SQVTM, CDR2 ANQGSEA. V shed 0 bases and J shed 7 bases, with 7 bases lying between them. The CDR3, as DNA: TGCAGCGTTGAAGAGGTAGGGAATGAGCAGTTCTTC. Encoded protein: CSVEEVGNEQFF.

This clonotype was detected only a few times. This chain connects TRBV7-2 to TRBJ2-7; 12 bases are a match to TRBD2. The trim removed 2 bases at V and 3 bases at J, leaving 8 bases unmatched. Germline V CDR1 and CDR2: SGHTA, FQGNSA. CDR3 length: 17 amino acids. In nucleotides, the CDR3 is TGTGCCAGCAGCTTACGACTAGCGGGAGACCCTGGCTACGAGCAGTACTTC. This sequence encodes CASSLRLAGDPGYEQYF.

This clonotype has at least ten counts. This chain links TRBV7-9 with TRBJ1-4; D unclear. V was pared by 5 bases and J by 8 bases, with 18 bases between. In germline, CDR1 is SEHNR, CDR2 FQNEAQ (reference sequence). This CDR3 is 15 amino acids long. DNA of the CDR3: TGTGCCAGCAGCGAGGGATCTGTTGTCGGGGAAAAACTGTTTTTT. It encodes CASSEGSVVGEKLFF.

This clonotype was found a few times. The rearrangement uses TRBV5-6 and TRBJ1-2; TRBD1 agrees at 8 bases. J gave up 4 bases and V 4 bases, and 3 bases lay outside the gene matches. The CDR3 extends over 13 amino acids. Germline CDR1 and CDR2: SGHDT and YYEEEE. CDR3 nucleotide sequence: TGTGCCAGCAGCCGGGGACAGGTCTATGGCTACACCTTC. Translating gives CASSRGQVYGYTF.

This clonotype has a count of ten or more. CDR3 DNA sequence: TGTGCCAGCAGCTTACATGCGGGAGAGGGTGAGCAGTTCTTC. It codes for CASSLHAGEGEQFF. The V and J genes are TRBV11-2 and TRBJ2-1, with TRBD2 matching 7 bases. This CDR3 spans 14 amino acids. CDR1 and CDR2 (germline): SGHAT, FQNNGV. Unmatched junction bases numbered 7, after V lost 2 bases and J lost 9 bases.

Ten or more counts support this clonotype. The CDR3 loop is CASRPPGGTGELFF. In DNA, the CDR3 is TGTGCCAGCAGACCCCCGGGGGGAACCGGGGAGCTGTTTTTT. The chain employs TRBV28 and TRBJ2-2, with 7 bases that match TRBD2. CDR1 is MDHEN and CDR2 is SYDVKM in the germline V gene. Unmatched junction bases numbered 6, after V lost 6 bases and J lost 5 bases. There are 14 residues in the CDR3.